This TCR beta chain was captured in a study of cytomegalovirus exposure and HLA in healthy donors. The study, taken as a whole, reports: The study labeled more than 150 TCR beta chains cytomegalovirus-associated. In vitro checks showed that a few CMV-associated chains really do target CMV antigens. Cytomegalovirus status was reportedly diagnosed by the classifier with high specificity and sensitivity.

On this clone: What it binds is not known.

Data came from immunoSEQ multiplex PCR; TCRdb stores just in-frame clones and leaves some out. The repertoire holds 100,000 to 150,000 clones, about 96% seen once, with about 1.7% in the top ten. V was clipped by 4 bases and J by 5 bases; unmatched bases: 5. CDR3 length: 13 amino acids. Germline-derived CDR1 and CDR2 are SGHNT and YYREEE (reference sequence). These donors were members of the roughly 120-subject validation cohort, a group separate from the approximately 670-subject first cohort. Sequenced material: PBMCs. The source of this sequence is a man aged 18 to 29 in good health and CMV-seronegative. The chain combines TRBV5-4 with TRBJ1-2, with TRBD1 matching over 7 bases. The CDR3 loop is CASSRGQEYGYTF. In DNA form, the CDR3 reads TGTGCCAGCAGCCGAGGACAGGAATATGGCTACACCTTC. The whole variable domain, filled in from reference TRBV5-4 and TRBJ1-2, reads ETGVTQSPTHLIKTRGQQVTLRCSSQSGHNTVSWYQQALGQGPQFIFQYYREEENGRGNFPPRFSGLQFPNYSSELNVNALELDDSALYLCASSRGQEYGYTFGSGTRLTVV.